This TCR beta chain derives from a study of blood T cell repertoires in COVID-19. Germline CDR1 reads SEHNR; CDR2 reads FQNEAQ (reference sequence). The CDR3 totals 20 residues. Trimming took off 5 bases at V and 0 bases at J, with 23 bases between the two ends. Methods used by the authors: Amplification of reference gene primers was used by the study to estimate nucleated cell counts. This table comes from immunoSEQ multiplex PCR, and its TCRdb copy is limited to in-frame clones, with some not included. Clonal size and the V and J genes are those of that table, whereas D and trimming came from the DNA. This table holds about 150,000 clones, approximately 84% found once.

This clonotype was sampled from a woman aged 80 or older with COVID-19, enrolled during active disease. The chain carries TRBV7-9 and TRBJ2-6; tentatively, D is TRBD2 (5 bases). The specimen sequenced was peripheral blood. The CDR3 region is CASSIFPPGFSLSGANVLTF. In nucleotides, the CDR3 is TGTGCCAGCAGCATATTCCCGCCGGGATTTAGCCTCTCTGGGGCCAACGTCCTGACTTTC.